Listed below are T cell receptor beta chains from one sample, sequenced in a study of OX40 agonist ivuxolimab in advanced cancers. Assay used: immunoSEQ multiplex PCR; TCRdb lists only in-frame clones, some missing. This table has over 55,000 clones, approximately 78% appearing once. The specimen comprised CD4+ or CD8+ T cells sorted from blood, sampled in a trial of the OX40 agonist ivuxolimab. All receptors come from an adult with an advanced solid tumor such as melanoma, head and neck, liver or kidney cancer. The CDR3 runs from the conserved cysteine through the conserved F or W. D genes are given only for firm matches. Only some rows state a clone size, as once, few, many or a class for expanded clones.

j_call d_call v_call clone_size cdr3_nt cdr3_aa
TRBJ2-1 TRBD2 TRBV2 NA TGTGCCAGCAGAGAACGGGGGGGCTCCTACAATGAGCAGTTCTTC CASRERGGSYNEQFF
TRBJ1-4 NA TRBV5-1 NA TGCGCCAGCAGCTTGGTTGGGCAGGGGCTCGAAAAACTGTTTTTT CASSLVGQGLEKLFF
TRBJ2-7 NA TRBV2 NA TGTGCCAGCACTTCTCTGAGCTCCTACGAGCAGTACTTC CASTSLSSYEQYF
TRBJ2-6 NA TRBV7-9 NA TGTGCCAGCAGCCAAGATGGGGGCGCTGGGGCCAACGTCCTGACTTTC CASSQDGGAGANVLTF
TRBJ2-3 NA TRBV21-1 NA TGTGCCAGCAGCAAAGATCTAGCGGGCCCGACGGCAGATACGCAGTATTTT CASSKDLAGPTADTQYF
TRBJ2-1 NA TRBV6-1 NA TGTGCCAGCAGTGAAGCGCTTCAAAGGGCCAATGAGCAGTTCTTC CASSEALQRANEQFF
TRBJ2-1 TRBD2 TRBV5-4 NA TGTGCCAGCACCCCTGGACGGGAGGGCCCCGGGGATGAGCAGTTCTTC CASTPGREGPGDEQFF
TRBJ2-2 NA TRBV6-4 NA TGTGCCAGCAGTGAGGTTGCGAACACCGGGGAGCTGTTTTTT CASSEVANTGELFF
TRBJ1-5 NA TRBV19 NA TGTGCCAGTAGTGGAATCCTGAGGGGGAACAATCAGCCCCAGCATTTT CASSGILRGNNQPQHF
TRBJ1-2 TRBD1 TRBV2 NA TGTGCCAGCAGTATCGGACAGGGAAGTAGCTACACCTTC CASSIGQGSSYTF
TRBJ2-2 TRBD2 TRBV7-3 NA TGTGCCAGCTCTGGTACCGGGACTAGCGGGACCGGGGAGCTGTTTTTT CASSGTGTSGTGELFF
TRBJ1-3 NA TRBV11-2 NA TGTGCCAGCAGCTTGGGGGGCACGACGGGAAACACCATATATTTT CASSLGGTTGNTIYF
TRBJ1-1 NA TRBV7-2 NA TGTGCCAGCAGCGGTCGAACGGAAGGGACTGAAGCTTTCTTT CASSGRTEGTEAFF
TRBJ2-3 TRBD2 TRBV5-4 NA TGTGCCAGCAGCTTGGGGGGGGGAATCACAGATACGCAGTATTTT CASSLGGGITDTQYF
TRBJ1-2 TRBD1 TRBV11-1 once TGTGCCAGCAGCTCGACAGGGGCGATCTATGGCTACACCTTC CASSSTGAIYGYTF
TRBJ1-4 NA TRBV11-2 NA TGTGCCAGCAGCGGGGAAGGGGGTGAAAAACTGTTTTTT CASSGEGGEKLFF
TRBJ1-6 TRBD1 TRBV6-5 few TGTGCCAGCAGTGAGGATAGGGACAGACCCCTCCACTTT CASSEDRDRPLHF
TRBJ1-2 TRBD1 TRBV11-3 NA TGTGCCAGCAGCTTTAGGACAGGCGATAACTATGGCTACACCTTC CASSFRTGDNYGYTF
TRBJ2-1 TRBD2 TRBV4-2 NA TGTGCCAGCAGCCAAGATCCAGCGGGAGTGAGTGAGCAGTTCTTC CASSQDPAGVSEQFF
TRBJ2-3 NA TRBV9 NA TGTGCCAGCAGCGTAGCTACAGATACGCAGTATTTT CASSVATDTQYF
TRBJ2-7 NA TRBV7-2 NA TGTGCCAGCAGCCCGCAACAGGGTGGCGAGCAGTACTTC CASSPQQGGEQYF
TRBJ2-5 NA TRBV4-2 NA TGTGCCAGCAGTACGGGAGAGCGGGAGACCCAGTACTTC CASSTGERETQYF
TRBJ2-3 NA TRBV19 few TGTGCCAGCCGGACCCGACGAATCACAGATACGCAGTATTTT CASRTRRITDTQYF
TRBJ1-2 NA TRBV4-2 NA TGTGCCAGCAGCTTGGAAGAGGACAGCCTTTTTTCCGGCTACACCTTC CASSLEEDSLFSGYTF
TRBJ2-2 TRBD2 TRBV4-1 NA TGCGCCAGCAGCCACTTAAAGCGGGGGGGCCCCGGGGAGCTGTTTTTT CASSHLKRGGPGELFF
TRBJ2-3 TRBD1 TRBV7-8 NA TGTGCCAGCAGCCTCTCCGGGACAGGGGCAGATACGCAGTATTTT CASSLSGTGADTQYF
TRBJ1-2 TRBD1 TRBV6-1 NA TGTGCCAGCAGCTCGACAGGGACCATCTATGGCTACACCTTC CASSSTGTIYGYTF
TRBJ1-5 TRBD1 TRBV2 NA TGTGCCAGCAAGGACAGGCCCTATAGCAATCAGCCCCAGCATTTT CASKDRPYSNQPQHF
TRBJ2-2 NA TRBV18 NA TGTGCCAGCTCACCACTCTCTGGGGAGCTGTTTTTT CASSPLSGELFF
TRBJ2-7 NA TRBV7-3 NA TGTGCCAGCAGCCCCGGAGGCCAGGAGCAGTACTTC CASSPGGQEQYF
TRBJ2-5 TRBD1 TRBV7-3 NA TGTGCCAGCAGCCCGGAGACAGGGCGGCAGACCCAGTACTTC CASSPETGRQTQYF
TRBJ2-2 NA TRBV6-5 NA TGTGCCAGCAGTAACTCGAGAGGGTGGGTCACCGGGGAGCTGTTTTTT CASSNSRGWVTGELFF
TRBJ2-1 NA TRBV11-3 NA TGTGCCAGCAGCTTATCTCACTACGACTCCTACAATGAGCAGTTCTTC CASSLSHYDSYNEQFF
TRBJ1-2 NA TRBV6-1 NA TGTGCCAGCAGTGAAGGGCCAGGGTCTGACTATGGCTACACCTTC CASSEGPGSDYGYTF
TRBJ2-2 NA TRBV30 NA TGTGCCTGGACTGCACAAACCACCGGGGAGCTGTTTTTT CAWTAQTTGELFF
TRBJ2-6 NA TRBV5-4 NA TGTGCCAGCAGCTCAGGGCCCGGGGCCAACGTCCTGACTTTC CASSSGPGANVLTF